The 20 T cell receptor beta chains below all came from one sample that was sequenced in a study of blood T cells in healthy people across ages. PCR was performed a second time for about 7 to 11 cycles using a sample-barcoded 5' primer and a J-beta primer mix. TCRdb itself ran the 5' RACE reads through MiXCR, one entry per CDR3 protein. The sample holds over 300,000 distinct CDR3 sequences, roughly half seen once. Sequencing was done on a sample of blood. These receptors were collected from a man between 60 and 70 years old in good health.

This clonotype was seen a handful of times. The chain combines TRBV5-1 with TRBJ1-2, with TRBD1 identical over 7 bases. Germline V lookup: CDR1 SGHRS, CDR2 YFSETQ. Trimming took 3 bases from V and 4 from J; bases not matched to a gene: 12. The CDR3 spans 16 residues. For the CDR3, the DNA is TGCGCCAGCAGCTCTCTTCCTAGGGGGCAAGGCTATGGCTACACCTTC. This gives the protein CASSSLPRGQGYGYTF.

V is TRBV12-3 or TRBV12-4 and J is TRBJ2-1; 8 bases fit TRBD2. The assigned J gene may be wrong: the sequence end matches TRBJ2-7 better. The CDR3 contains 13 residues. CDR3 coding DNA: TGTGCCAGCAGAAAACTAGCGGACAATGAGCAGTACTTC. Translating it yields CASRKLADNEQYF.

The chain couples TRBV5-1 to TRBJ2-3, with D perhaps TRBD1 or TRBD2 (5 bases each). The CDR3 length is 15 residues. The ends were cut back, 4 bases at V and 1 base at J, with 13 bases in the middle. Looked up from germline, CDR1 is SGHRS and CDR2 is YFSETQ. The DNA for the CDR3 is TGCGCCAGCAGCCCCGCTGGGGACCGCACAGATACGCAGTATTTT. This sequence encodes CASSPAGDRTDTQYF.

V and J are TRBV7-2 and TRBJ2-3, with 11 nucleotides matching TRBD1. The CDR3 sequence is 15 residues long. Unmatched junction bases numbered 5, after V lost 5 bases and J lost 4 bases. CDR1 and CDR2 from the germline V gene are SGHTA and FQGNSA. CDR3 DNA: TGTGCCAGCAGCCCCAGGACAGGGGGCCCAGATACGCAGTATTTT. Protein sequence: CASSPRTGGPDTQYF.

The rearrangement uses TRBV6-5 and TRBJ2-5, with 7 positions matching TRBD2. Trimming took 0 bases from V and 5 from J; bases not matched to a gene: 9. The CDR3 contains 16 residues. The germline gives CDR1 MNHEY, CDR2 SVGAGI. The CDR3 is CASSYSRTRGGETQYF. CDR3 sequence (DNA): TGTGCCAGCAGTTACTCCCGGACGCGGGGAGGGGAGACCCAGTACTTC.

The chain is built from TRBV20-1 and TRBJ2-1, with D unresolved. CDR1 and CDR2 (germline): DFQATT, SNEGSKA (reference sequence). The CDR3 sequence is 15 residues long. V dropped 2 bases and J dropped 0 bases, with 11 bases sitting between them. The CDR3 sequence is CSARFPGYSYNEQFF. The CDR3 DNA reads as TGCAGTGCTAGATTCCCCGGATACTCCTACAATGAGCAGTTCTTC.

The chain is built from TRBV4-3 and TRBJ1-2; D is unresolved. Germline CDR1 LGHNA, CDR2 YSLEER. Deletions cut 4 bases from V and 2 bases from J, with 8 bases between. CDR3 size: 13 residues. CDR3 nucleotide sequence: TGCGCCAGCAGCCCGGACGTCAACTATGGCTACACCTTC. It translates to CASSPDVNYGYTF.

J is TRBJ2-3 and V is TRBV20-1; D is uncertain. Germline V lookup: CDR1 DFQATT, CDR2 SNEGSKA (reference sequence). The CDR3 totals 10 residues. V lost 3 bases, J lost 8 bases, and 6 bases lay in between. CDR3 sequence: CSARWGTQYF. CDR3 nucleotides: TGCAGTGCTAGGTGGGGTACGCAGTATTTT.

This clonotype was recorded a few times. This chain connects TRBV7-2 to TRBJ2-6; TRBD2 aligns across 12 bases. V lost 5 bases to trimming and J lost 1 base; unmatched junction nucleotides: 0. Germline CDR1 reads SGHTA; CDR2 reads FQGNSA. CDR3 size: 16 residues. In DNA form, the CDR3 reads TGTGCCAGCAGCGGGACTAGCGGGTCTGGGGCCAACGTCCTGACTTTC. Amino acid sequence: CASSGTSGSGANVLTF. Based on the CDR3 plus reference TRBV7-2 and TRBJ2-6, the full variable domain is GAGVSQSPSNKVTEKGKDVELRCDPISGHTALYWYRQSLGQGLEFLIYFQGNSAPDKSGLPSDRFSAERTGGSVSTLTIQRTQQEDSAVYLCASSGTSGSGANVLTFGAGSRLTVL.

This chain links TRBV5-1 with TRBJ1-2; 9 positions match TRBD1. This CDR3 comprises 14 residues. Germline values: CDR1 SGHRS, CDR2 YFSETQ. V shed 5 bases, J shed 5 bases, and the junction held 7 bases outside the gene matches. The CDR3 region is CASSLGQGRYGYTF. The DNA for the CDR3 is TGCGCCAGCAGTCTCGGACAGGGGAGATATGGCTACACCTTC. Supplemented by reference TRBV5-1 and TRBJ1-2, the full variable domain reads KAGVTQTPRYLIKTRGQQVTLSCSPISGHRSVSWYQQTPGQGLQFLFEYFSETQRNKGNFPGRFSGRQFSNSRSEMNVSTLELGDSALYLCASSLGQGRYGYTFGSGTRLTVV.

The V gene is TRBV20-1, the J gene TRBJ2-3; TRBD1 matches at 12 bases. The CDR3 contains 16 residues. V was clipped by 1 base and J by 4 bases; unmatched bases: 6. Germline CDR1 reads DFQATT; CDR2 reads SNEGSKA (reference sequence). The CDR3 protein is CSARGPRDRGPDTQYF. The CDR3 DNA follows: TGCAGTGCTAGAGGCCCCCGGGACAGGGGGCCAGATACGCAGTATTTT.

V and J are TRBV7-2 and TRBJ2-7; the match to TRBD2 covers 7 bases. Germline trimming cut 1 base from V and 2 bases from J; bases unmatched to any gene: 8. This CDR3 comprises 16 residues. From germline, CDR1 is SGHTA and CDR2 FQGNSA. CDR3 in DNA: TGTGCCAGCAGCTTAGTCGGGGGGAGTACGACCTACGAGCAGTACTTC. It translates to CASSLVGGSTTYEQYF.

This clonotype was found a few times. The chain uses TRBV2 and TRBJ1-5; D gene ambiguous. CDR3 size: 14 residues. V was clipped by 7 bases and J by 3 bases, with 13 bases between them. The germline gives CDR1 SNHLY, CDR2 FYNNEI. CDR3 coding DNA: TGTGCCAGCACCATAAGGCGGGACAATCAGCCCCAGCATTTT. It is translated as CASTIRRDNQPQHF.

This clonotype was counted between two and nine times. J is TRBJ1-2 and V is TRBV19; possibly TRBD1 for D (5 bases). The germline V gene encodes CDR1 LNHDA and CDR2 SQIVND (reference sequence). With 5 bases removed from V and 2 bases from J, the gap between germline ends came to 12 bases. CDR3 size: 14 residues. CDR3 in amino acids: CASSAGRLNYGYTF. The CDR3 DNA sequence: TGTGCCAGTAGTGCGGGACGTCTCAACTATGGCTACACCTTC. Using reference TRBV19 and TRBJ1-2 for the parts outside the CDR3, the full variable domain is DGGITQSPKYLFRKEGQNVTLSCEQNLNHDAMYWYRQDPGQGLRLIYYSQIVNDFQKGDIAEGYSVSREKKESFPLTVTSAQKNPTAFYLCASSAGRLNYGYTFGSGTRLTVV.

This clonotype was counted a single time. J is TRBJ2-1 and V is TRBV20-1; 9 positions match TRBD2. Trimming removed 2 bases from V and 6 bases from J; junction bases left unmatched: 5. This CDR3 region has 14 residues. CDR1 and CDR2 (germline): DFQATT, SNEGSKA (reference sequence). CDR3 protein: CSARSGLASNEQFF. The CDR3 DNA sequence: TGCAGTGCTAGATCGGGACTAGCAAGCAATGAGCAGTTCTTC.

The gene calls are TRBV20-1 and TRBJ1-1; D ambiguous. The CDR3 is made up of 13 amino acids. Trimming shortened V by 1 base and J by 3 bases, and 9 bases separated the two germline ends. Looked up from germline, CDR1 is DFQATT and CDR2 is SNEGSKA (reference sequence). The CDR3 here is CSARGAAYTEAFF. CDR3 bases: TGCAGTGCTAGAGGGGCGGCCTACACTGAAGCTTTCTTT.

The rearrangement joins TRBV27 to TRBJ2-7; 7 bases fit TRBD1. The CDR3 is 14 amino acids. CDR1 is MNHEY and CDR2 is SMNVEV in the germline V gene (reference sequence). J was trimmed by 1 base and V by 6 bases; bases with no gene match: 6. The DNA of the CDR3 is TGTGCCAGCAGGCTAGGGACAGCGTCCTACGAGCAGTACTTC. This codes for CASRLGTASYEQYF.

In this sample, this clonotype turned up a few times. V gene TRBV27 combines with J gene TRBJ1-2; D gene unclear. Trimming shortened V by 5 bases and J by 8 bases, and 15 bases separated the two germline ends. Germline-derived CDR1 and CDR2 are MNHEY and SMNVEV (reference sequence). The CDR3 consists of 13 residues. CDR3 loop: CASSVVALGGYTF. The CDR3 DNA reads as TGTGCCAGCAGTGTAGTCGCCCTCGGGGGCTACACCTTC.

The chain couples TRBV5-1 to TRBJ1-4; 12 bases are shared with TRBD1. This CDR3 contains 16 residues. Germline lookup yields CDR1 SGHRS and CDR2 YFSETQ. V lost 0 bases, J lost 7 bases, and 4 bases stayed unmatched. The CDR3: CASSLDPGQGAEKLFF. The CDR3 DNA sequence: TGCGCCAGCAGCTTGGATCCGGGACAGGGGGCTGAAAAACTGTTTTTT.

The chain joins TRBV6-6 to TRBJ1-6; D not certain. The CDR3 has 13 amino acids. V was trimmed by 6 bases and J by 10 bases, leaving 13 bases between them. CDR1 MNHNY and CDR2 SVGAGI come from the germline V gene (reference sequence). The CDR3 DNA is TGTGCCAGCAGCGGGTGGAAGAACTCACCCCTCCACTTT. It translates to CASSGWKNSPLHF.